This T cell receptor beta chain was recorded in a study of shared clonotypes between healthy human individuals. Study summary: CD4 naive cells filled three plates per donor, CD4 memory three, CD8 naive two and CD8 memory one. General observations from the study: Inspection by rarefaction showed sorted-subset sequencing to be incomplete despite large depth. The authors sampled blood alone, and tissue repertoires likely differ.

For this clone: What it binds is not known.

At deep level, the assay was performed. Profiling relied on immunoSEQ multiplex PCR, and the TCRdb table lists in-frame clones only, not all of them. The sample includes roughly 300,000 clones, around 70% of them seen just once. Germline CDR1 is KGHSH and CDR2 is LQKENI. CDR3 length equals 16 residues. With 4 bases removed from V and 6 bases from J, the gap between germline ends came to 18 bases. The chain combines TRBV18 with TRBJ2-2; D may be TRBD2 (5 bases). Sequenced: memory CD4+ T cells sorted from blood. The subset here: CD45RA-negative fraction. The receptor was isolated from a young man in good health. The CDR3 DNA reads TGTGCCAGCTCACTGAAACAACGCTTCGGGGCCGGGGAGCTGTTTTTT. Translated: CASSLKQRFGAGELFF.